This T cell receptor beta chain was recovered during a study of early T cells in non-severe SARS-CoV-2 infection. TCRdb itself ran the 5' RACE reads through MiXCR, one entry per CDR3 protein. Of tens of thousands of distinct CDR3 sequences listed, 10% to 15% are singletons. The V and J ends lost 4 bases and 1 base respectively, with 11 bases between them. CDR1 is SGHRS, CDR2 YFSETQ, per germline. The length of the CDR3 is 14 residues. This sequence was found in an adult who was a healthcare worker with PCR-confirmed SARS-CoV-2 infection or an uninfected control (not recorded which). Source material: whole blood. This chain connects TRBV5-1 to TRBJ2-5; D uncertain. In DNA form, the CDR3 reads TGCGCCAGCAGCGCCCGAGGCGTCCAAGAGACCCAGTACTTC. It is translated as CASSARGVQETQYF.